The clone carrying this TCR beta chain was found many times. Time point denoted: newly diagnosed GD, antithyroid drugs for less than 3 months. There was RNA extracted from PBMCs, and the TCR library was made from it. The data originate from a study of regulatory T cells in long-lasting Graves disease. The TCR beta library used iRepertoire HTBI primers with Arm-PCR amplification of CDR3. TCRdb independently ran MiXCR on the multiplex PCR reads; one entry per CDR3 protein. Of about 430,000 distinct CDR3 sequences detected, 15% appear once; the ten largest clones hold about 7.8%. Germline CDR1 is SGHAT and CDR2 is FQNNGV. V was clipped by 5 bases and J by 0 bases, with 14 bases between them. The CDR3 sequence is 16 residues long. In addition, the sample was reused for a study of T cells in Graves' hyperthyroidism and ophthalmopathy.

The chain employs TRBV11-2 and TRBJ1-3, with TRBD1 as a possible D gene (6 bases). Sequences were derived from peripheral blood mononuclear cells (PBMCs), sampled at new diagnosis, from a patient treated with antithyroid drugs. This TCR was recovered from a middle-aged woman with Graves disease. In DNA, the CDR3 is TGTGCCAGCAGCCAACTCCGGGACATCTCTGGAAACACCATATATTTT. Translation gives CASSQLRDISGNTIYF.